This entry concerns a single T cell receptor beta chain. This receptor's antigen is unknown. Base qualities are not provided; no much larger clone lies one nucleotide away. The sample is drawn from a study of technical replicates of blood from several donors (dated by TCRdb to the late 2010s). The library was produced with the immunoSEQ multiplex PCR assay. Held by TCRdb, this immuneACCESS table contains in-frame sequences only and omits some clones. Under half of the omission traces to an unresolved V gene where checked; the cause of the rest is unknown. This sample comprises around 100,000 clones, roughly 95% of them detected only once. The ten largest make up over 0.2% of the sample. The germline V gene encodes CDR1 SEHNR and CDR2 FQNEAQ (reference sequence). V and J are trimmed by 0 bases and 7 bases, and the gene matches miss 6 bases of the junction. From cysteine to phenylalanine, the CDR3 is 15 amino acids long. Of all the DNA, just the CDR3 is kept, 45 bases in frame from base 1.

This TCR was recovered from a human donor in good health. The rearranged segments are TRBV7-9 and TRBJ2-7; TRBD2 lines up with 10 middle nucleotides. The sample taken for sequencing was T cells isolated from PBMCs. The DNA reads as follows: TGTGCCAGCAGCTTAGCGGGGCTAGCGGGGGATGAGCAGTACTTC. It translates as CASSLAGLAGDEQYF.